This TCR beta chain was observed in a study of neoadjuvant anti-PD-1 for oral cavity cancer. Findings of the study overall: Larger post-treatment preexisting tumor clones tracked with greater tumor shrinkage.

About this clone itself: The antigen is undetermined.

Germline trimming cut 2 bases from V and 3 bases from J; bases unmatched to any gene: 8. The CDR3 covers 16 residues. Germline CDR1 and CDR2: SGHVS and FNYEAQ. The time point is: after neoadjuvant nivolumab, at surgical resection. Produced via immunoSEQ multiplex PCR; TCRdb's table is partial and in-frame only. The sample lists roughly 36,000 clones, roughly two fifths occurring once. The source material was tumor tissue, sampled after nivolumab (anti-PD-1) treatment. This sequence was found in a person aged 35-80 years with oral cavity squamous cell carcinoma. This chain uses TRBV7-6 with TRBJ2-3; 7 bases agree with TRBD1. CDR3 sequence: CASSLRTGEGTDTQYF. The DNA for the CDR3 is TGTGCCAGCAGCTTAAGAACAGGGGAAGGAACAGATACGCAGTATTTT.